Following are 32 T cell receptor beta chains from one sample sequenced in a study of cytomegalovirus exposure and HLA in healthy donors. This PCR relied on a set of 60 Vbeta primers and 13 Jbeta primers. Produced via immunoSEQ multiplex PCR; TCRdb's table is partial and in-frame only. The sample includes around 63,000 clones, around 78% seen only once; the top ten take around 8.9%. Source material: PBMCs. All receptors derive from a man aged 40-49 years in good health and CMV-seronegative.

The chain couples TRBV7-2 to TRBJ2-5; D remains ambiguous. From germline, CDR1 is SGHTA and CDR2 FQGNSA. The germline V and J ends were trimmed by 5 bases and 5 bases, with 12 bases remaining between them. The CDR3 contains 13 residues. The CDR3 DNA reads TGTGCCAGCAGCCCTGGCCGCACGGAGACCCAGTACTTC. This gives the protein CASSPGRTETQYF.

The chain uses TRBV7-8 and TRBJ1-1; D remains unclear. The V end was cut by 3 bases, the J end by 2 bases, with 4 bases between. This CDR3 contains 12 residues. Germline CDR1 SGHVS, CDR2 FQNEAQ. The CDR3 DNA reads TGTGCCAGCAGCTTCCCAAACACTGAAGCTTTCTTT. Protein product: CASSFPNTEAFF.

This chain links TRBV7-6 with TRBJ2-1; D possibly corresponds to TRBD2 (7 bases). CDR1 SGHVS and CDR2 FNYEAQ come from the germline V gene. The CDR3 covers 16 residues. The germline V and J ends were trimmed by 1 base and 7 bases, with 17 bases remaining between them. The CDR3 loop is CASSLVGGRVWNEQFF. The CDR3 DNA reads TGTGCCAGCAGCTTAGTAGGGGGGAGGGTATGGAATGAGCAGTTCTTC.

Written as DNA, the CDR3 is TGCGCCAGCAGTGAAGTAGCGGGATCGGGAGAGCAGTTCTTC. It codes for CASSEVAGSGEQFF. The chain carries TRBV10-1 and TRBJ2-1; 8 bases align to TRBD2. Looked up from germline, CDR1 is WNHNN and CDR2 is SYGVQD (reference sequence). This CDR3 is 14 amino acids long. Losses at the gene ends were 3 bases for V and 10 bases for J; bases not matched to a gene: 8.

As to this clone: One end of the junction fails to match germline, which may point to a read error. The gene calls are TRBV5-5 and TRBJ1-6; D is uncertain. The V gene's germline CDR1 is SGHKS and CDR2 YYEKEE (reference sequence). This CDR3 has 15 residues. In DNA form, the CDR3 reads TGTGCCGGCAGCTTAAGCGGCGCCTATAATTCACCCCTCCACTTT. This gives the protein CAGSLSGAYNSPLHF.

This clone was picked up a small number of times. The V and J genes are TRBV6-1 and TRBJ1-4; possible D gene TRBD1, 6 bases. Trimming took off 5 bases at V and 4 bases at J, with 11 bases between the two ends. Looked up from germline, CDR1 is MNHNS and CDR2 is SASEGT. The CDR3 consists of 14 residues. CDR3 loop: CASSRGGGNEKLFF. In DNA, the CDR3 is TGTGCCAGCAGTAGGGGAGGGGGTAATGAAAAACTGTTTTTT.

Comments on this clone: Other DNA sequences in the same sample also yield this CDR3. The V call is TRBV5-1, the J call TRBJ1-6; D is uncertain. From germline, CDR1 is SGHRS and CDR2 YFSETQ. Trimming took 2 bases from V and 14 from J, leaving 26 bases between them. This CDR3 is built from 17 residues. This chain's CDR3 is CASSLEFLSGRPITLHF. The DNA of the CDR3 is TGCGCCAGCAGCTTAGAATTTTTGAGCGGCAGGCCTATAACCCTCCACTTT.

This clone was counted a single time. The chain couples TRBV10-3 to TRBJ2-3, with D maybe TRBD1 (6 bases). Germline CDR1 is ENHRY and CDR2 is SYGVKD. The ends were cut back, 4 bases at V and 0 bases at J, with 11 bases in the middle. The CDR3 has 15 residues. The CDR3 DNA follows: TGTGCCATCAGTGCTCAGGGGAATAGCACAGATACGCAGTATTTT. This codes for CAISAQGNSTDTQYF.

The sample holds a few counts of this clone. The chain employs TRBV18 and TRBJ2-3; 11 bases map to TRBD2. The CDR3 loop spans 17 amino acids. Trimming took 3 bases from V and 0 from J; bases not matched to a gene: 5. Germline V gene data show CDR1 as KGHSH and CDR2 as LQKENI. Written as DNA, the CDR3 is TGTGCCAGCTCACCTACTCGACTAGCGGGAAGCACAGATACGCAGTATTTT. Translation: CASSPTRLAGSTDTQYF.

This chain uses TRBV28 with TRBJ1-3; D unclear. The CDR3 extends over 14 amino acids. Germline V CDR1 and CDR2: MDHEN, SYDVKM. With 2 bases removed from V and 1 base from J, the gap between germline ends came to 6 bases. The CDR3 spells CASSLPGSGNTIYF. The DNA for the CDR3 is TGTGCCAGCAGTTTACCGGGGTCTGGAAACACCATATATTTT. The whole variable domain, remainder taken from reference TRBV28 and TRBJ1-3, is DVKVTQSSRYLVKRTGEKVFLECVQDMDHENMFWYRQDPGLGLRLIYFSYDVKMKEKGDIPEGYSVSREKKERFSLILESASTNQTSMYLCASSLPGSGNTIYFGEGSWLTVV.

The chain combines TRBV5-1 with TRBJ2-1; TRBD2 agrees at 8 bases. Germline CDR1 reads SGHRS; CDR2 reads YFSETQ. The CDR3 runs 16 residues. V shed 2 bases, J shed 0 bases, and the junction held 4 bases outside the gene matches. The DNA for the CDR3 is TGCGCCAGCAGCTTCGGGGGGGGGAGCTCCTACAATGAGCAGTTCTTC. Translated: CASSFGGGSSYNEQFF.

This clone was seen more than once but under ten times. CDR3 amino acids: CAIGTGTEKLFF. CDR3 nucleotides: TGTGCCATCGGGACAGGGACTGAAAAACTGTTTTTT. The rearrangement uses TRBV10-3 and TRBJ1-4, with 9 nucleotides matching TRBD1. Looked up from germline, CDR1 is ENHRY and CDR2 is SYGVKD. There are 12 residues in the CDR3. The J segment lost 7 bases and the V segment lost 8 bases, leaving 2 bases of the junction unmatched.

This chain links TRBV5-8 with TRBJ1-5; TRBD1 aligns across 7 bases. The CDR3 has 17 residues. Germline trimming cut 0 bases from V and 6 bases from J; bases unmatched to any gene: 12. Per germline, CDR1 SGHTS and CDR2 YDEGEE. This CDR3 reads CASSLVRDSALGQPQHF. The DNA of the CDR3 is TGTGCCAGCAGCTTGGTCCGGGACAGTGCGCTAGGTCAGCCCCAGCATTTT.

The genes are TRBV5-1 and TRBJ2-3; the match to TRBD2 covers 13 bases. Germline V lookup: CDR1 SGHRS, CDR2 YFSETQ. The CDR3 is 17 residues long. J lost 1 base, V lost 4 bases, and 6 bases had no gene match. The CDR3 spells CASSPPLAGGGTDTQYF. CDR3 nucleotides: TGCGCCAGCAGCCCACCACTAGCGGGGGGGGGCACAGATACGCAGTATTTT. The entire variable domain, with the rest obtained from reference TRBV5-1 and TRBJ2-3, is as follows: KAGVTQTPRYLIKTRGQQVTLSCSPISGHRSVSWYQQTPGQGLQFLFEYFSETQRNKGNFPGRFSGRQFSNSRSEMNVSTLELGDSALYLCASSPPLAGGGTDTQYFGPGTRLTVL.

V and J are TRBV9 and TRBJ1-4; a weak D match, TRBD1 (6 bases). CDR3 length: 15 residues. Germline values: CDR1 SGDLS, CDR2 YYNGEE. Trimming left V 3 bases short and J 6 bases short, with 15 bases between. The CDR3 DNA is TGTGCCAGCAGCGCCTCCACAGGGTTGGATGAAAAACTGTTTTTT. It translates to CASSASTGLDEKLFF.

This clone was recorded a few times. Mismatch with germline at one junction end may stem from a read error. CDR3 residues: CASSLESLAGGIF. CDR3 nucleotide sequence: TGTGCCAGCAGCTTAGAATCTCTAGCGGGGGGGATCTTC. The chain is built from TRBV7-9 and TRBJ2-1, with 12 bases aligning to TRBD2. The CDR3 has 13 residues. Germline lookup yields CDR1 SEHNR and CDR2 FQNEAQ (reference sequence).

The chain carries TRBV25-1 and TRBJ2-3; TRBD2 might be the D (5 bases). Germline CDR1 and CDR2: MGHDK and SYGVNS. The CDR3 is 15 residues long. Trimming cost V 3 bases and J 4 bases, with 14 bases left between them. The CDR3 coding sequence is TGTGCCAGCAGTGACACTAGTAGTTCCGCAGATACGCAGTATTTT. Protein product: CASSDTSSSADTQYF.

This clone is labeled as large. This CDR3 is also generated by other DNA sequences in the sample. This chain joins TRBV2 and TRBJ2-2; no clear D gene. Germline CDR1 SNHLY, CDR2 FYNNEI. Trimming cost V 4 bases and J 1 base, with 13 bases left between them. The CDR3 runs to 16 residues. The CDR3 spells CASSASIYLNTGELFF. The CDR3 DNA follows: TGTGCCAGCAGTGCCTCCATCTACCTGAACACCGGGGAGCTGTTTTTT.

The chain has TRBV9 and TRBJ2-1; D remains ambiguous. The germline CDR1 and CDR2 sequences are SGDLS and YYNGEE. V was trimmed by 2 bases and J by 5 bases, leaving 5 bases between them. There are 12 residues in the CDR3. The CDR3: CASSVVNNEQFF. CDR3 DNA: TGTGCCAGCAGCGTTGTAAACAATGAGCAGTTCTTC.

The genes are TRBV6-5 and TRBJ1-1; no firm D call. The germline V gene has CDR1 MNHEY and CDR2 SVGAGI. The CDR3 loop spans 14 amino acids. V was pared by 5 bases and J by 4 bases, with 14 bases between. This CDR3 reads CASSDTSRGTEAFF. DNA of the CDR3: TGTGCCAGCAGTGACACTTCCCGGGGCACTGAAGCTTTCTTT.

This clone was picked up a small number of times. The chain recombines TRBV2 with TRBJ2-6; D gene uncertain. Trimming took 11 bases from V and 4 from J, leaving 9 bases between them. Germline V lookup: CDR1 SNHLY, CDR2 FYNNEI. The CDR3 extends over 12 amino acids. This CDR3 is CAGSIGANVLTF. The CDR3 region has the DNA TGTGCCGGTTCTATAGGGGCCAACGTCCTGACTTTC.

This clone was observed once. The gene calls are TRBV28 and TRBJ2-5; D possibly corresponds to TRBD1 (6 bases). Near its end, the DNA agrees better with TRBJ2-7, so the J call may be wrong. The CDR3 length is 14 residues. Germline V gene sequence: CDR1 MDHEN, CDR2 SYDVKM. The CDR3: CASSPHNTGNEQYF. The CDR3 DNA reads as TGTGCCAGCAGTCCACATAATACAGGGAACGAGCAGTACTTC.

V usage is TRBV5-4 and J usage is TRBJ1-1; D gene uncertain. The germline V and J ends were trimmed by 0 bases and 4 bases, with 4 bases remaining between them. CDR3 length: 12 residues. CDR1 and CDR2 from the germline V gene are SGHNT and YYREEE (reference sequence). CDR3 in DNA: TGTGCCAGCAGCTTGGACGGCACTGAAGCTTTCTTT. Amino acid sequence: CASSLDGTEAFF.

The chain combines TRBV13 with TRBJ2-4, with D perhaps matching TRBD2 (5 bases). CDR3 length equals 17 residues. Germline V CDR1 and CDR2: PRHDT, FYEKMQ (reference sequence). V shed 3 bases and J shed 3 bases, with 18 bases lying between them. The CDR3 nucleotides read TGTGCCAGCAGCTTCGACGGGATCACCGAGGGCAAAAACATTCAGTACTTC. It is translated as CASSFDGITEGKNIQYF.

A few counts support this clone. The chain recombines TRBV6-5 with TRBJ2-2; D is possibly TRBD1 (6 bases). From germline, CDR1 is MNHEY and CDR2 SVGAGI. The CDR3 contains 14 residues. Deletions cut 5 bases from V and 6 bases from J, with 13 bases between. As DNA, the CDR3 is TGTGCCAGCAGTAATCACAGGGTGGCCGGGGAGCTGTTTTTT. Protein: CASSNHRVAGELFF.

CDR3 loop: CATNNGQLGGEKLFF. DNA for the CDR3: TGTGCCACCAACAACGGACAGCTAGGGGGTGAAAAACTGTTTTTT. V usage is TRBV15 and J usage is TRBJ1-4; D may be TRBD1 (6 bases). Germline V lookup: CDR1 LNHNV, CDR2 YYDKDF (reference sequence). The V and J ends lost 7 bases and 7 bases respectively, with 19 bases between them. CDR3 size: 15 residues.

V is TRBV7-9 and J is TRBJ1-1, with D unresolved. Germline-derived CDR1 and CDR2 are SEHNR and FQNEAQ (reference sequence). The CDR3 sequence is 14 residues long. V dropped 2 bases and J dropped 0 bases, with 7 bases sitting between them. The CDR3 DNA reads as TGTGCCAGCAGCTTACCAGGATTGAACACTGAAGCTTTCTTT. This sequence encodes CASSLPGLNTEAFF.

CDR3 region: CASSITPGGVRQPQHF. Here the CDR3 DNA reads TGTGCCAGTAGTATAACTCCCGGCGGGGTTCGGCAGCCCCAGCATTTT. This chain links TRBV19 with TRBJ1-5, with D unclear. This CDR3 contains 16 residues. V lost 2 bases, J lost 7 bases, and 18 bases lay in between. Germline V gives CDR1 LNHDA, CDR2 SQIVND (reference sequence).

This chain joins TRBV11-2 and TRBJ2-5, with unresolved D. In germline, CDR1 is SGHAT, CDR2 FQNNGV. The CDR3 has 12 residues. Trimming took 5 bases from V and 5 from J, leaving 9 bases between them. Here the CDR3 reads CASSPSSETQYF. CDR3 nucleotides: TGTGCCAGCAGCCCAAGTAGTGAGACCCAGTACTTC.

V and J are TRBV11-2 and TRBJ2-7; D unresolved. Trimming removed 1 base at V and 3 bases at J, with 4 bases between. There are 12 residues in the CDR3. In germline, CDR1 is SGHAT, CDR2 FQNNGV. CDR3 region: CASSLASYEQYF. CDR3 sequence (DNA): TGTGCCAGCAGCTTAGCTAGCTACGAGCAGTACTTC.

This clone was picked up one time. CDR3 protein: CASKSDTQYF. CDR3 DNA sequence: TGTGCCAGTAAATCGGATACGCAGTATTTT. The chain carries TRBV19 and TRBJ2-3; D is ambiguous. V lost 7 bases and J lost 6, with 5 bases in between. From germline, CDR1 is LNHDA and CDR2 SQIVND (reference sequence). The CDR3 length is 10 residues.

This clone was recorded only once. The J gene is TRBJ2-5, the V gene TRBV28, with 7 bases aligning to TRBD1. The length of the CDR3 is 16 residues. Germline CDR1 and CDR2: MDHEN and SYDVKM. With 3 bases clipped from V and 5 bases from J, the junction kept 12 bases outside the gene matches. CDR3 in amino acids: CASSFSRRGLGETQYF. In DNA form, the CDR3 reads TGTGCCAGCAGTTTTTCAAGAAGGGGGCTAGGGGAGACCCAGTACTTC.